This TCR beta chain came from a study of CD8+ T cells in alopecia areata. Treatment meaning: oral pan-JAK inhibitor, 5-10 mg twice daily. cDNA serving as the sequencing template came from extracted, reverse transcribed RNA. Here immunoSEQ multiplex PCR was the method, and the copy in TCRdb shows in-frame clones only, minus some. This table holds about 97,000 clones, about 60% found once. The sequences come from CD8+ T cells sorted from blood, collected at approximately week 60, from a patient treated with tofacitinib. This receptor was identified in a human donor with alopecia areata.

The CDR3 sequence is CAVLYGNNEQFF. The CDR3 bases are TGTGCCGTTCTCTACGGGAACAATGAGCAGTTCTTC. J is TRBJ2-1 and V is TRBV19, with D possibly being TRBD2 (5 bases). The CDR3 loop spans 12 amino acids. Trimming removed 11 bases from V and 5 bases from J, with 13 bases in between. Germline CDR1 LNHDA, CDR2 SQIVND (reference sequence).